This entry concerns a single T cell receptor beta chain. Its antigen is still unknown. The data were taken from a study of identical twins. Study-wide results and limits: Some out-of-frame alpha sequences were shared by twins, and these showed excess low generation probability.

TCRdb re-called the 5' RACE reads with MiXCR, one entry per CDR3 protein. The table includes hundreds of thousands of distinct CDR3 sequences, approximately 13% detected once. These same data were also listed under a study on yellow fever vaccine responses in identical twins.

The source is a woman aged 18-29 years in good health. Sample: PBMCs.

CDR3 in amino acids: CSARDTRGLLKEGAFF. CDR3 in DNA: TGCAGTGCTAGAGACACAAGGGGATTATTAAAGGAAGGGGCTTTCTTT. The chain is built from TRBV20-1 and TRBJ1-1; a possible D gene is TRBD1 (5 bases). CDR3 length: 16 amino acids. The V and J ends lost 0 bases and 11 bases respectively, with 25 bases between them. Germline V gives CDR1 DFQATT, CDR2 SNEGSKA (reference sequence).